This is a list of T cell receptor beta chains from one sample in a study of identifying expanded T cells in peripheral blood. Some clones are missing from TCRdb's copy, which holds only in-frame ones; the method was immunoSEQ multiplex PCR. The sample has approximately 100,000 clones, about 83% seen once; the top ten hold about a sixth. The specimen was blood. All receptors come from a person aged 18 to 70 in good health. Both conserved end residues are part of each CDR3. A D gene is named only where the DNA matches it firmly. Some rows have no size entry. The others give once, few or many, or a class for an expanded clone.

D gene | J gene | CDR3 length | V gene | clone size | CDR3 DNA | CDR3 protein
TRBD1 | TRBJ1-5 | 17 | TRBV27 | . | TGTGCCAGCAGTCCTCCCCCTGACAGGGGAGGCAATCAGCCCCAGCATTTT | CASSPPPDRGGNQPQHF
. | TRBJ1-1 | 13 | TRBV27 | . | TGTGCCAGCAGTTGGGAGAGGAACACTGAAGCTTTCTTT | CASSWERNTEAFF
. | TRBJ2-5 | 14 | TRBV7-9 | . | TGTGCCAGCAGCTTACGGACTACCAAGAGAGGCCAGTACTTC | CASSLRTTKRGQYF
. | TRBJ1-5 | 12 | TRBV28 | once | TGTGCCAGCAGTTTAGAGGGGCAGCCCCAGCATTTT | CASSLEGQPQHF
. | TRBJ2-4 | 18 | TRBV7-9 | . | TGTGCCAGCAGCTTAGTGAGGTCTAGCGTGGGAACCAAAAACATTCAGTACTTC | CASSLVRSSVGTKNIQYF
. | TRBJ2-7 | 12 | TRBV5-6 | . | TGTGCCAGCAGCTTGGCAACTTGGGAGCAGTACTTC | CASSLATWEQYF
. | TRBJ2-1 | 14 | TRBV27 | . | TGTGCCAGCAGTAAGGCTAGCGCTTGGAATGAGCAGTTCTTC | CASSKASAWNEQFF
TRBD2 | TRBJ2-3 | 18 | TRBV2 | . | TGTGCCAGCAACCCCCTCGGGACTAGCGGGGGGGCCTGGTCTTCACGGTATTTT | CASNPLGTSGGAWSSRYF
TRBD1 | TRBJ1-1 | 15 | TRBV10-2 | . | TGCGCCAGCTGGGACAGGGGGCGCCTGAACACTGAAGCTTTCTTT | CASWDRGRLNTEAFF
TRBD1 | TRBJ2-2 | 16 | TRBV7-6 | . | TGTGCCAGCAGCTCAGGACAGGTATCGAACACCGGGGAGCTGTTTTTT | CASSSGQVSNTGELFF
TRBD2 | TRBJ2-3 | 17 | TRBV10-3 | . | TGTGCCATCGGGGAGGTTCGTATACTAGCGGACACAGATACGCAGTATTTT | CAIGEVRILADTDTQYF
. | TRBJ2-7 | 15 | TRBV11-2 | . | TGTGCCAGCAGCTACCCCCAGGGTTCCTCCTACGAGCAGTACTTC | CASSYPQGSSYEQYF
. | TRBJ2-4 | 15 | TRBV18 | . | TGTGCCAGCTCACCACCGGGGCTAGCCAAAAACATTCAGTACTTC | CASSPPGLAKNIQYF
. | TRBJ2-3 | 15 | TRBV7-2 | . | TGTGCCAGCAGCTTAGGGGCCCTAACGACAGATACGCAGTATTTT | CASSLGALTTDTQYF
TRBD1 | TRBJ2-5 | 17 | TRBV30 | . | TGTGCCTGGAGTGTAATTAAAACAGGGGCCCGGCGGGAGACCCAGTACTTC | CAWSVIKTGARRETQYF